This passage covers 23 T cell receptor beta chains from one sample sequenced in a study of blood T cell repertoires in COVID-19. Sequenced by immunoSEQ multiplex PCR; TCRdb stores in-frame clones only, minus some. Among about 170,000 clones listed, approximately 87% were seen once. The sequenced sample was peripheral blood. All receptors derive from a woman aged 55-75 years with COVID-19, enrolled during active disease.

This chain uses TRBV11-2 with TRBJ2-1, with 9 bases aligning to TRBD2. The CDR3 runs to 17 residues. Germline values: CDR1 SGHAT, CDR2 FQNNGV. The trim removed 0 bases at V and 4 bases at J, leaving 7 bases unmatched. The CDR3 loop reads CASSLESASGAYNEQFF. The CDR3 DNA reads TGTGCCAGCAGCTTAGAGTCGGCTAGCGGGGCATACAATGAGCAGTTCTTC.

The V gene is TRBV5-1, the J gene TRBJ2-3; 7 positions match TRBD1. The CDR3 is made up of 18 amino acids. The ends lost 3 bases at V and 0 bases at J; junction bases unmatched: 13. CDR1 is SGHRS and CDR2 is YFSETQ in the germline V gene. CDR3 sequence reads: CASSSGGRGKASTDTQYF. The CDR3 bases are TGCGCCAGCAGCTCTGGAGGCAGGGGGAAGGCTAGCACAGATACGCAGTATTTT. Full variable domain (missing parts from reference TRBV5-1 and TRBJ2-3): KAGVTQTPRYLIKTRGQQVTLSCSPISGHRSVSWYQQTPGQGLQFLFEYFSETQRNKGNFPGRFSGRQFSNSRSEMNVSTLELGDSALYLCASSSGGRGKASTDTQYFGPGTRLTVL.

This clone turned up a few times. J is TRBJ1-2 and V is TRBV7-9; 10 bases line up with TRBD1. Unmatched junction bases numbered 14, after V lost 5 bases and J lost 8 bases. The CDR3 totals 16 residues. Germline CDR1 and CDR2: SEHNR and FQNEAQ (reference sequence). The CDR3 DNA follows: TGTGCCAGCAGCCAGAGAGGGGACAGGGGTTCCGGAGGCTACACCTTC. Translated: CASSQRGDRGSGGYTF.

The chain carries TRBV27 and TRBJ1-3; 10 nucleotides line up with TRBD1. With 3 bases clipped from V and 4 bases from J, the junction kept 3 bases outside the gene matches. This CDR3 is built from 15 residues. Germline assignment: CDR1 MNHEY and CDR2 SMNVEV (reference sequence). CDR3 amino acids: CASSFGTGEGNTIYF. The DNA of the CDR3 is TGTGCCAGCAGTTTCGGGACAGGGGAGGGAAACACCATATATTTT.

This chain connects TRBV25-1 to TRBJ2-3; TRBD2 matches at 7 bases. The CDR3 totals 13 residues. The germline V gene encodes CDR1 MGHDK and CDR2 SYGVNS. Trimming removed 3 bases from V and 7 bases from J; junction bases left unmatched: 4. CDR3 sequence (DNA): TGTGCCAGCAGTGAGATGGGGGGGAATACGCAGTATTTT. Amino acids: CASSEMGGNTQYF.

The chain links TRBV4-1 to TRBJ2-7, with D possibly TRBD2 on 5 matching bases. Trimming removed 0 bases from V and 0 bases from J, with 15 bases in between. From germline, CDR1 is MGHRA and CDR2 YSYEKL. This CDR3 spans 17 amino acids. CDR3 in amino acids: CASSQDSDSADSYEQYF. CDR3 coding DNA: TGCGCCAGCAGCCAAGATAGTGATAGCGCCGACTCCTACGAGCAGTACTTC.

This chain connects TRBV2 to TRBJ1-5; TRBD1 aligns across 7 bases. V shed 7 bases and J 3 bases; nucleotides not matched to a gene: 3. The CDR3 has 13 amino acids. CDR1 and CDR2 (germline): SNHLY, FYNNEI. The CDR3 nucleotides read TGTGCCAGCACCGGGACAGCCAATCAGCCCCAGCATTTT. Its translation is CASTGTANQPQHF.

This chain connects TRBV30 to TRBJ2-1, with unresolved D. Germline V gene data show CDR1 as GTSNPN and CDR2 as SVGIG (reference sequence). V lost 0 bases and J 9 bases, leaving 6 bases between the germline ends. The length of the CDR3 is 11 residues. The CDR3 sequence: CAWSVRSEQFF. Here the CDR3 DNA reads TGTGCCTGGAGTGTCAGAAGTGAGCAGTTCTTC.

Comment on this clone: The conserved final phenylalanine or tryptophan is absent from the CDR3, which likely points to a read error. The DNA is omitted, as the CDR3 cannot be located on it reliably, and the CDR3 follows TCRdb's listing. The chain has TRBV27 and TRBJ2-7; the table's D call of TRBD2 was not tested on the DNA. Looked up from germline, CDR1 is MNHEY and CDR2 is SMNVEV (reference sequence). The CDR3 sequence runs 13 residues, both termini included. The CDR3 protein is CASSQNPRLAGGS.

V is TRBV9 and J is TRBJ2-7; TRBD2 agrees at 14 bases. V gave up 7 bases and J gave up 5 bases; unmatched junction bases: 8. Germline-derived CDR1 and CDR2 are SGDLS and YYNGEE. The CDR3 is 15 residues long. Written as DNA, the CDR3 is TGTGCCAGCGGCAGACTAGCGGGAGGGTATAACGAGCAGTACTTC. It encodes CASGRLAGGYNEQYF.

The rearrangement joins TRBV4-1 to TRBJ2-1, with 9 bases matching TRBD2. The CDR3 runs 13 residues. Germline V CDR1 and CDR2: MGHRA, YSYEKL. The trim removed 4 bases at V and 9 bases at J, leaving 4 bases unmatched. CDR3 coding DNA: TGCGCCAGCAGCCCACTAGCGGGTCTTGAGCAGTTCTTC. Its protein product is CASSPLAGLEQFF.

The rearrangement joins TRBV9 to TRBJ2-5, with TRBD1 matching over 10 bases. The CDR3 totals 15 residues. Germline V gene data show CDR1 as SGDLS and CDR2 as YYNGEE. The ends lost 4 bases at V and 5 bases at J; junction bases unmatched: 8. This chain's CDR3 is CASSPLGQGRETQYF. The CDR3 DNA sequence: TGTGCCAGCAGCCCTCTGGGACAGGGGAGGGAGACCCAGTACTTC. Looking up the rest from reference TRBV9 and TRBJ2-5 gives the full variable domain: DSGVTQTPKHLITATGQRVTLRCSPRSGDLSVYWYQQSLDQGLQFLIQYYNGEERAKGNILERFSAQQFPDLHSELNLSSLELGDSALYFCASSPLGQGRETQYFGPGTRLLVL.

The chain employs TRBV7-6 and TRBJ1-3; 7 nucleotides line up with TRBD1. The CDR3 contains 15 residues. Germline assignment: CDR1 SGHVS and CDR2 FNYEAQ. With V trimmed by 5 bases and J by 0 bases, 4 bases remained unmatched. The CDR3: CASSTRDSSGNTIYF. For the CDR3, the DNA is TGTGCCAGCAGCACCCGGGACAGCTCTGGAAACACCATATATTTT.

CDR3 amino acids: CASSPGTSGNTGELFF. The CDR3 bases are TGTGCCAGCAGCCCCGGGACTAGCGGGAACACCGGGGAGCTGTTTTTT. The chain links TRBV11-3 to TRBJ2-2; 11 positions match TRBD2. The V and J ends lost 5 bases and 1 base, in that order; junction bases with no gene match: 3. The CDR3 extends over 16 amino acids. Germline V gene sequence: CDR1 SGHNT, CDR2 YENEEA.

The chain recombines TRBV3-1 (or the pseudogene TRBV3-2) with TRBJ2-5, with 12 bases lining up with TRBD2. This CDR3 has 16 residues. Trimming at V came to 4 bases and at J to 4 bases, leaving 7 bases not matched to a gene. From germline, CDR1 is LGHDT and CDR2 YNNKEL (reference sequence). The DNA for the CDR3 is TGTGCCAGCAGCCCCCGACTAGCGGGAGCGGGAGAGACCCAGTACTTC. Amino acid sequence: CASSPRLAGAGETQYF.

This clone was detected once. The chain recombines TRBV28 with TRBJ2-7; 7 bases fit TRBD1. CDR1 and CDR2 from the germline V gene are MDHEN and SYDVKM. Germline trimming cut 5 bases from V and 3 bases from J; bases unmatched to any gene: 7. The CDR3 runs 14 residues. CDR3 in amino acids: CASSQTGTLYEQYF. CDR3 bases: TGTGCCAGCAGTCAGACAGGGACCCTCTACGAGCAGTACTTC.

V and J are TRBV5-4 and TRBJ2-5, with TRBD2 matching over 16 bases. The CDR3 loop spans 19 amino acids. In germline, CDR1 is SGHNT, CDR2 YYREEE (reference sequence). Germline trimming cut 2 bases from V and 5 bases from J; bases unmatched to any gene: 12. This chain's CDR3 is CASSLPGLAGGPGWETQYF. The CDR3 nucleotides read TGTGCCAGCAGCTTACCGGGACTAGCGGGAGGGCCGGGATGGGAGACCCAGTACTTC.

V usage is TRBV4-2 and J usage is TRBJ2-7, with a tentative D call TRBD1 (5 bases). The germline CDR1 and CDR2 sequences are LGHNA and YNFKEQ. Trimming took 1 base from V and 0 from J, leaving 7 bases between them. This CDR3 spans 14 amino acids. The CDR3 protein is CASSQGGSSYEQYF. The CDR3 nucleotides read TGTGCCAGCAGCCAAGGGGGCAGCTCCTACGAGCAGTACTTC.

The chain employs TRBV30 and TRBJ2-7, with 7 bases lining up with TRBD1. The CDR3 is 13 amino acids. The ends lost 5 bases at V and 1 base at J; junction bases unmatched: 5. Germline CDR1 reads GTSNPN; CDR2 reads SVGIG (reference sequence). The CDR3 sequence is CAWQPGQSYEQYF. The CDR3 DNA sequence: TGTGCCTGGCAGCCGGGACAGTCCTACGAGCAGTACTTC.

The chain couples TRBV7-8 to TRBJ2-3; TRBD2 matches 9 bases. V dropped 5 bases and J dropped 2; count of bases not matched to a gene: 5. The CDR3 is made up of 15 amino acids. Germline-derived CDR1 and CDR2 are SGHVS and FQNEAQ. CDR3 sequence: CASSTLAGSTDTQYF. The CDR3 nucleotides read TGTGCCAGCAGCACCCTAGCGGGATCCACAGATACGCAGTATTTT.

This clone was seen only once. The chain carries TRBV30 and TRBJ1-3; D possibly corresponds to TRBD1 (5 bases). Per the germline V gene, CDR1 is GTSNPN and CDR2 is SVGIG (reference sequence). There are 14 residues in the CDR3. V was trimmed by 3 bases and J by 0 bases, leaving 9 bases between them. CDR3 DNA: TGTGCCTGGAGGGACACTTACTCTGGAAACACCATATATTTT. It yields the protein CAWRDTYSGNTIYF.

The chain combines TRBV7-9 with TRBJ1-2, with 10 bases fitting TRBD1. The length of the CDR3 is 15 residues. Germline lookup yields CDR1 SEHNR and CDR2 FQNEAQ (reference sequence). The V segment lost 3 bases and the J segment 8 bases; nucleotides outside the gene matches: 9. As DNA, the CDR3 is TGTGCCAGCAGCTTCGGGACAGGGGATTTGGAAGGCTACACCTTC. Protein sequence: CASSFGTGDLEGYTF.

This clone turned up a few times. The gene calls are TRBV19 and TRBJ1-5, with D possibly being TRBD1 (6 bases). This CDR3 has 14 residues. Germline lookup yields CDR1 LNHDA and CDR2 SQIVND (reference sequence). The ends were cut back, 9 bases at V and 0 bases at J, with 12 bases in the middle. The CDR3 DNA is TGTGCCAGCTCGGGACAAAATAGCAATCAGCCCCAGCATTTT. It codes for CASSGQNSNQPQHF.